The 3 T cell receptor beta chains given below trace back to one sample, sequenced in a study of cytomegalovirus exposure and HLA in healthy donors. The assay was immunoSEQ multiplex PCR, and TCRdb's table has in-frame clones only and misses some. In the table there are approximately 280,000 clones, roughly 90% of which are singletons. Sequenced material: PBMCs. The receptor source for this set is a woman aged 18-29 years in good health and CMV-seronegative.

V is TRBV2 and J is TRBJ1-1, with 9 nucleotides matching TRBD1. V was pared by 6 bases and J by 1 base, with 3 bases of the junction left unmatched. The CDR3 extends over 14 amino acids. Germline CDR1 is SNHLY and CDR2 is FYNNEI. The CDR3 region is CASRATGGNTEAFF. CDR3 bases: TGTGCCAGCAGGGCGACAGGGGGGAACACTGAAGCTTTCTTT.

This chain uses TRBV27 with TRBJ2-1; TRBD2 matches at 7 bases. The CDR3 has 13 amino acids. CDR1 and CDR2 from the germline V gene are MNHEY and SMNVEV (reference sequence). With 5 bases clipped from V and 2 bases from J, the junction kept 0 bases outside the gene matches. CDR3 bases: TGTGCCAGCAGTAGCGGGGCCTACAATGAGCAGTTCTTC. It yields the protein CASSSGAYNEQFF.

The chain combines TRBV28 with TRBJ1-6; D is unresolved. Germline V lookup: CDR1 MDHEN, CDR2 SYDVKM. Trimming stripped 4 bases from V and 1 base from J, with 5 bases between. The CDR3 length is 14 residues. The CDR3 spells CASSSGSYNSPLHF. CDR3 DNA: TGTGCCAGCAGTTCCGGTTCCTATAATTCACCCCTCCACTTT.